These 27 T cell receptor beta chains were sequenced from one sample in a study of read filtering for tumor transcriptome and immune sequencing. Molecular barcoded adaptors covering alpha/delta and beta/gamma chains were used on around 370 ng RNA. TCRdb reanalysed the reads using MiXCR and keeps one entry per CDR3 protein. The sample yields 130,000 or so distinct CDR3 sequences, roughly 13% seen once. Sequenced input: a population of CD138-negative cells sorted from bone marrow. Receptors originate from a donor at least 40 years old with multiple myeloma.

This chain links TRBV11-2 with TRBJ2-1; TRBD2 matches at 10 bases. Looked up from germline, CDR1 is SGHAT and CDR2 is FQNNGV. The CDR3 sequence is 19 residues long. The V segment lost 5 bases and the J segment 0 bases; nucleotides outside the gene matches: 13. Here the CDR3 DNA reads TGTGCCAGCAGCCACGGTGGGCTAGCGGGAGAGAGCTCCTACAATGAGCAGTTCTTC. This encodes CASSHGGLAGESSYNEQFF.

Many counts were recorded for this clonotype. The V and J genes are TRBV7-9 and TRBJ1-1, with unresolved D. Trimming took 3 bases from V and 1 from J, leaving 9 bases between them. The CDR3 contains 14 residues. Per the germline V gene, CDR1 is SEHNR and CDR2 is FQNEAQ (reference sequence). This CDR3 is CASSFGRENTEAFF. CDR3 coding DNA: TGTGCCAGCAGCTTTGGAAGGGAGAACACTGAAGCTTTCTTT.

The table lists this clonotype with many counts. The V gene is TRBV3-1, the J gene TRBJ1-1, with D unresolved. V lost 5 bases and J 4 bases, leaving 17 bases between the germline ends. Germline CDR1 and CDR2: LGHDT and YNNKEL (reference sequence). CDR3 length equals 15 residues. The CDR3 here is CASSDTYSPGTEAFF. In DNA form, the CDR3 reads TGTGCCAGCAGCGACACTTACTCCCCCGGCACTGAAGCTTTCTTT. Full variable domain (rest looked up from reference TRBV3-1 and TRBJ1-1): DTAVSQTPKYLVTQMGNDKSIKCEQNLGHDTMYWYKQDSKKFLKIMFSYNNKELIINETVPNRFSPKSPDKAHLNLHINSLELGDSAVYFCASSDTYSPGTEAFFGQGTRLTVV.

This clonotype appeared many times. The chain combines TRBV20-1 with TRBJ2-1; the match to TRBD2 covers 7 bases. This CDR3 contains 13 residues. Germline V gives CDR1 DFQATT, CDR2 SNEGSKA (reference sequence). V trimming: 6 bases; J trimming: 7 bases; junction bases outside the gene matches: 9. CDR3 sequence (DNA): TGCAGTGCCCTCGTCGGGAGGCGGAATGAGCAGTTCTTC. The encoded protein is CSALVGRRNEQFF.

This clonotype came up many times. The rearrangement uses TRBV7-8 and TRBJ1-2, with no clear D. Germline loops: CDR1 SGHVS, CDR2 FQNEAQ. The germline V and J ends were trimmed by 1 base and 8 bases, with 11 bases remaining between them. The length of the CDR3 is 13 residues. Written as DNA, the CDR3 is TGTGCCAGCAGCTTAGGGGCGTCATACGGCTACACCTTC. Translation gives CASSLGASYGYTF.

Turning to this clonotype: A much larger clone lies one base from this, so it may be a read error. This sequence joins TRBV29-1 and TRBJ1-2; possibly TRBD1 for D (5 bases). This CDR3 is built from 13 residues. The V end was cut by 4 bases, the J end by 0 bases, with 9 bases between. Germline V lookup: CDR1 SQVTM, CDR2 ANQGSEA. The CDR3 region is CSVVGATNYGYTF. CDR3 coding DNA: TGCAGCGTTGTAGGGGCAACTAACTATGGCTACACCTTC.

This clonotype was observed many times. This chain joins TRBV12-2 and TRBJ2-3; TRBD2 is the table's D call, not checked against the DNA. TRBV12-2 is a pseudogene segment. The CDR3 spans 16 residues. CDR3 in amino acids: CASRSRTSGSGDTQYF. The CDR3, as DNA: TGTGCAAGTCGCTCTCGGACTAGCGGGAGTGGAGATACGCAGTATTTT.

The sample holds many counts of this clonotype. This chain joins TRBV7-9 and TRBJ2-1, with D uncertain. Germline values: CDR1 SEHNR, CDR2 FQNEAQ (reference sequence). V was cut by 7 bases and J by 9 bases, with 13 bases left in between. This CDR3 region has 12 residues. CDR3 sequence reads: CASTASGSEQFF. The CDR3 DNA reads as TGTGCCAGCACGGCGTCCGGAAGTGAGCAGTTCTTC.

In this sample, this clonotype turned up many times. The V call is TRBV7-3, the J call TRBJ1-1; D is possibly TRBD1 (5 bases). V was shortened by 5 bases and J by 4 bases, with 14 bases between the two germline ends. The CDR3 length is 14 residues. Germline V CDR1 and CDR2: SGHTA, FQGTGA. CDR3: CASSPLGGGTEAFF. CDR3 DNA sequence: TGTGCCAGCAGCCCCCTCGGGGGTGGCACTGAAGCTTTCTTT.

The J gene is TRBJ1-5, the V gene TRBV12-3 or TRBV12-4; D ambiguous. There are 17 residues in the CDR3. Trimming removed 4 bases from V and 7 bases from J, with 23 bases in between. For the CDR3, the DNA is TGTGCCAGCAGTTCGATGTTTGAAAGGGCCTTAGGGCAGCCCCAGCATTTT. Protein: CASSSMFERALGQPQHF.

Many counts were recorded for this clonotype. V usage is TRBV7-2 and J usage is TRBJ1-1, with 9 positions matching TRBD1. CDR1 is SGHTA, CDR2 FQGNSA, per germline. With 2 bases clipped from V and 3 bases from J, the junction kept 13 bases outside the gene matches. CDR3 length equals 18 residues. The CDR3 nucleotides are TGTGCCAGCAGCTTATCGGTCGTACAGGGGGCTGTGGACACTGAAGCTTTCTTT. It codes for CASSLSVVQGAVDTEAFF.

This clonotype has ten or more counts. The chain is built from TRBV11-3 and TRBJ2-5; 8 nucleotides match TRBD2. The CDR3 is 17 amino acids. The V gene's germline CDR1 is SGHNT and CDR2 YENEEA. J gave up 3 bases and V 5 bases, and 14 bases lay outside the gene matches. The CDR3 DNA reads TGTGCCAGCAGCCAAAGGTCCGGGACTAGGGGAGAAGAGACCCAGTACTTC. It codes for CASSQRSGTRGEETQYF.

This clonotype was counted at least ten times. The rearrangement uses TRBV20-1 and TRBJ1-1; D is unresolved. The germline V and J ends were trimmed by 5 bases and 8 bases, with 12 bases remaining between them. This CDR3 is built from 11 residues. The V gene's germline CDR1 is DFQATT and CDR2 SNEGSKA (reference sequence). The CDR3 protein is CSAPRAVEAFF. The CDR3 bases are TGCAGTGCTCCCCGGGCGGTCGAAGCTTTCTTT.

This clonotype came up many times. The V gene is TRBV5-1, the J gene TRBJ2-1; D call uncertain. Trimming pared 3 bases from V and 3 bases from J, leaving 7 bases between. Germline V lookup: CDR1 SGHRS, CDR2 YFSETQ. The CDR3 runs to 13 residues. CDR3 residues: CASSSEVYNEQFF. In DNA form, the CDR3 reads TGCGCCAGCAGCTCCGAAGTCTACAATGAGCAGTTCTTC.

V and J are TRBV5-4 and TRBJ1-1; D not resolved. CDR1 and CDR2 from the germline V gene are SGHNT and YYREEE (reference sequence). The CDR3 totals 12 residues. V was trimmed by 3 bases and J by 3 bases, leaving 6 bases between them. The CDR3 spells CASSSRDTEAFF. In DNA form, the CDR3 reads TGTGCCAGCAGCTCCCGGGACACTGAAGCTTTCTTT.

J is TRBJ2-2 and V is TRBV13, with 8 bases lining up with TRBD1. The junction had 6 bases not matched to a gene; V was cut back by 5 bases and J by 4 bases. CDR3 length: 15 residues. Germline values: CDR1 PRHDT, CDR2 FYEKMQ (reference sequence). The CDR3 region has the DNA TGTGCCAGCAGCACCCGACAGGGGACCACCGGGGAGCTGTTTTTT. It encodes CASSTRQGTTGELFF. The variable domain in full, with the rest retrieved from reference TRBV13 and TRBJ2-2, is AAGVIQSPRHLIKEKRETATLKCYPIPRHDTVYWYQQGPGQDPQFLISFYEKMQSDKGSIPDRFSAQQFSDYHSELNMSSLELGDSALYFCASSTRQGTTGELFFGEGSRLTVL.

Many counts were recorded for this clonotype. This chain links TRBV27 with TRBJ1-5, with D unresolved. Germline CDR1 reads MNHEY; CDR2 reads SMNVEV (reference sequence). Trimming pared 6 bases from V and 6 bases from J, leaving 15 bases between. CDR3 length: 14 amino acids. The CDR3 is CASSLSPGIQPQHF. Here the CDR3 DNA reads TGTGCCAGCAGCTTAAGCCCCGGGATTCAGCCCCAGCATTTT.

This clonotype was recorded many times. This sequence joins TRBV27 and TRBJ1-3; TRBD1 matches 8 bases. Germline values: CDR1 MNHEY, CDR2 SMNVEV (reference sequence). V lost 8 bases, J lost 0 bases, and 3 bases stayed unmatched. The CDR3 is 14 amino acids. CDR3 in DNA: TGTGCCAGCTGGACAGGGAACTCTGGAAACACCATATATTTT. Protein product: CASWTGNSGNTIYF.

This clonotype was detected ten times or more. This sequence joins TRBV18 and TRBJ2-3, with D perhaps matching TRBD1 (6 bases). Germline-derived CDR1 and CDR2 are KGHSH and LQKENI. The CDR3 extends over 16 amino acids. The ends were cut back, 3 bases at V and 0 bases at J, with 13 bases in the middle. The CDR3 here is CASSPLQGTSTDTQYF. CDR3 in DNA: TGTGCCAGCTCACCTCTACAGGGTACCAGCACAGATACGCAGTATTTT.

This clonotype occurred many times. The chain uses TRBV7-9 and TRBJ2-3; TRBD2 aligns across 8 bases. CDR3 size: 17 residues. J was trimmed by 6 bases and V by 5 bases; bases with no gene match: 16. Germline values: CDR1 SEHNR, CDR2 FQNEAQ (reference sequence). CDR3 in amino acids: CASSPPLPGGPGDTQYF. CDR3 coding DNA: TGTGCCAGCAGCCCACCTCTACCGGGAGGGCCGGGGGATACGCAGTATTTT.

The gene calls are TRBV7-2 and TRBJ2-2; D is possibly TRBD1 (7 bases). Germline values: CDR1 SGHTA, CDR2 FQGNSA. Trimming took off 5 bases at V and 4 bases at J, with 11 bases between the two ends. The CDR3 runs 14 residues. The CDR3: CASSPGGFTGELFF. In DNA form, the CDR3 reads TGTGCCAGCAGCCCAGGGGGGTTCACCGGGGAGCTGTTTTTT.

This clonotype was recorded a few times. The CDR3 spells CASRRDTQYF. CDR3 sequence (DNA): TGTGCCAGCAGGCGAGATACGCAGTATTTT. The V call is TRBV2, the J call TRBJ2-3, with unresolved D. Germline V gives CDR1 SNHLY, CDR2 FYNNEI. Between the trimmed V and J ends, which lost 6 bases and 5 bases, there was a span of 3 bases. The length of the CDR3 is 10 residues.

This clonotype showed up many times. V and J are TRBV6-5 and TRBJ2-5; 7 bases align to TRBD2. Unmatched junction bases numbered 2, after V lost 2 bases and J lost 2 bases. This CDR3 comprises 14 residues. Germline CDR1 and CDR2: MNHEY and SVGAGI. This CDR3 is CASSYGTTQETQYF. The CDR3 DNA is TGTGCCAGCAGTTACGGGACTACTCAAGAGACCCAGTACTTC.

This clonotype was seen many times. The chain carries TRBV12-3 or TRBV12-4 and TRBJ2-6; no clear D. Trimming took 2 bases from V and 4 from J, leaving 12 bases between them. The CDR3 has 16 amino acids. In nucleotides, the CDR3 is TGTGCCAGCAGTTTAAATATTGGCTCCGGGGCCAACGTCCTGACTTTC. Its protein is CASSLNIGSGANVLTF.

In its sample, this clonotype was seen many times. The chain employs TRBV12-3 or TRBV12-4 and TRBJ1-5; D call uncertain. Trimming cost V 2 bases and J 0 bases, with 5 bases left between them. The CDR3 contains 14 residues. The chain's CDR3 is CASSLTYSNQPQHF. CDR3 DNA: TGTGCCAGCAGTTTAACCTATAGCAATCAGCCCCAGCATTTT.

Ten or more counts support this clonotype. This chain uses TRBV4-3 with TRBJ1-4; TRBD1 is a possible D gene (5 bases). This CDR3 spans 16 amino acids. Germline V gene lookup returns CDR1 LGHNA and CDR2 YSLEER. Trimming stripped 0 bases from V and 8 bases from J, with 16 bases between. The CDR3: CASSQDPGTLAEKLFF. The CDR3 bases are TGCGCCAGCAGCCAAGACCCAGGGACCCTAGCCGAAAAACTGTTTTTT.

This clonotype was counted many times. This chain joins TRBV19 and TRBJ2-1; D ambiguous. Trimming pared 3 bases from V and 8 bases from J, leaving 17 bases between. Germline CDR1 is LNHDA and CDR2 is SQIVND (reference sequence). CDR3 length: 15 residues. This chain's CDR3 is CASSIQRASHDEQFF. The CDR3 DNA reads TGTGCCAGTAGTATCCAAAGGGCTAGTCACGATGAGCAGTTCTTC.